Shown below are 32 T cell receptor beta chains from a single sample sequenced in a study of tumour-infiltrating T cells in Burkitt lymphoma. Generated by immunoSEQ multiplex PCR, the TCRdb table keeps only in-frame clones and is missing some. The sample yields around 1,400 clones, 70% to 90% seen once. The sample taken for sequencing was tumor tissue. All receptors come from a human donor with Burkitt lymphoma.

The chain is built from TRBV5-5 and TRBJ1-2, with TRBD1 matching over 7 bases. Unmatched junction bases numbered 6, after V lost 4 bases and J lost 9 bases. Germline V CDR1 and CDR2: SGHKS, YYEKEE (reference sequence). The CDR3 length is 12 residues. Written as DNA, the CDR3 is TGTGCCAGCAGCATGACAGGGAGTCGCTACACCTTC. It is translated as CASSMTGSRYTF.

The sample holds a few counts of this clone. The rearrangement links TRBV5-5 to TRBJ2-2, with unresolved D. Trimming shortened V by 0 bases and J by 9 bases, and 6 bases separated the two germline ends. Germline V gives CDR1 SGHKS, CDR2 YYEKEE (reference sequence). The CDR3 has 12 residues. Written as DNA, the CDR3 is TGTGCCAGCAGCTTGGAACATCGGGAGCTGTTTTTT. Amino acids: CASSLEHRELFF.

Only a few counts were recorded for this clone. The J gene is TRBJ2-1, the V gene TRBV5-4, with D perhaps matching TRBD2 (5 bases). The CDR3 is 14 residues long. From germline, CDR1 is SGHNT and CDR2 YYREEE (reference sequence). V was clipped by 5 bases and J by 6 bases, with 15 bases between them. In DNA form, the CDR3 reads TGTGCCAGCAGTCCGGGAACCCAAATCAATGAGCAGTTCTTC. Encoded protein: CASSPGTQINEQFF.

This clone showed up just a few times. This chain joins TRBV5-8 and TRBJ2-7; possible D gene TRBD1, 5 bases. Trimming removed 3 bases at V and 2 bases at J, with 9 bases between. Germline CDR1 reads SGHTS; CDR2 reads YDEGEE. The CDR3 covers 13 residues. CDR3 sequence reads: CASSYTGPYEQYV. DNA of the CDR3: TGTGCCAGCAGCTACACAGGACCCTACGAGCAGTACGTC.

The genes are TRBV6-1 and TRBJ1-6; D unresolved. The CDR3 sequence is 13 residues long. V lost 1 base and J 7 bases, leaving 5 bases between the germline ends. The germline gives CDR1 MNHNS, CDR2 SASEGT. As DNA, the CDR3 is TGTGCCAGCAGTGAAGTTTGGAATTCACCCCTCCACTTT. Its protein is CASSEVWNSPLHF.

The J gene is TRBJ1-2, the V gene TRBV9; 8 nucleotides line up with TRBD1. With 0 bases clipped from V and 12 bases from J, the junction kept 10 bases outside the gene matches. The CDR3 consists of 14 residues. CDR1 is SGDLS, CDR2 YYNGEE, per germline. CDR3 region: CASSVGVGDRIHTF. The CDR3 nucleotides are TGTGCCAGCAGCGTAGGTGTGGGGGACAGGATACACACCTTC.

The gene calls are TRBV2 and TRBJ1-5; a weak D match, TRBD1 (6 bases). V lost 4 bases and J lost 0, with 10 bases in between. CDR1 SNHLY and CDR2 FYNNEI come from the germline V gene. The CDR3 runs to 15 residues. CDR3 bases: TGTGCCAGCAGTGGAGGGACAAGTAGCAATCAGCCCCAGCATTTT. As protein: CASSGGTSSNQPQHF.

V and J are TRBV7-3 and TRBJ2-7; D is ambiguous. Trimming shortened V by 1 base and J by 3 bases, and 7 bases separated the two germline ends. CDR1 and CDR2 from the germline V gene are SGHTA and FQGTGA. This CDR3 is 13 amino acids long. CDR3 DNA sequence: TGTGCCAGCAGCTTAAAGGCCGTCTACGAGCAGTACGTC. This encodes CASSLKAVYEQYV.

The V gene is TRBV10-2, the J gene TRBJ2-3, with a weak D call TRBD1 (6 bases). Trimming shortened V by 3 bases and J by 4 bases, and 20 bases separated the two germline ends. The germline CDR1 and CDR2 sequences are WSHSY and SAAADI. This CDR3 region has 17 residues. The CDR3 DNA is TGCGCCAGCAGTGATTTGTTACAGGGCGGCGTCCCAGATACGCAGTATTTT. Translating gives CASSDLLQGGVPDTQYF.

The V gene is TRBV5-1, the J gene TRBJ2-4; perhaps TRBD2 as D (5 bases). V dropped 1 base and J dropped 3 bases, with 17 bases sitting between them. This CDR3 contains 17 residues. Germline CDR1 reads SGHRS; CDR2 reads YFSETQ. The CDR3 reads CASSLLPQFGSKNIQYF. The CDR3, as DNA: TGCGCCAGCAGCTTGCTCCCGCAGTTTGGGAGCAAAAACATTCAGTACTTC.

The CDR3 bases are TGTGCCAGCAGCAAAGGCCTTAAGAAACGGAGACTAGCGGCCTCCTACGAGCAGTACTTC. The encoded protein is CASSKGLKKRRLAASYEQYF. The chain joins TRBV21-1 to TRBJ2-7; whether TRBD2, the table's D call, matches the DNA was not checked. TRBV21-1 is listed as a pseudogene. The CDR3 is made up of 20 amino acids.

CDR3 amino acids: CASSLGGVEQFF. DNA of the CDR3: TGTGCCAGCAGCTTGGGGGGTGTTGAGCAGTTCTTC. The chain has TRBV5-6 and TRBJ2-1; D is unclear. V was pared by 0 bases and J by 9 bases, with 7 bases between. Per the germline V gene, CDR1 is SGHDT and CDR2 is YYEEEE. The CDR3 contains 12 residues.

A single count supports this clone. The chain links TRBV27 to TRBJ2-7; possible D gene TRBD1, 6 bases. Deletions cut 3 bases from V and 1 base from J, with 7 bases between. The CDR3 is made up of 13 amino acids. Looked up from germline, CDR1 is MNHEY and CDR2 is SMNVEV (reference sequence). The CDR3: CASSFGQSYEQYF. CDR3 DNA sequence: TGTGCCAGCAGTTTTGGACAGTCCTACGAGCAGTACTTC.

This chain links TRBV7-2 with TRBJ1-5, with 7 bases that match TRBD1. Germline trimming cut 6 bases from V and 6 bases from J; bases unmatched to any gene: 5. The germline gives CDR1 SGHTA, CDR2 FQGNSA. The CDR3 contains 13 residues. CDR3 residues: CASSNRGGQPQHF. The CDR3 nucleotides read TGTGCCAGCAGTAACAGGGGAGGTCAGCCCCAGCATTTT.

CDR3 nucleotides: TGTGCCAGCAGCCCTACCCGAGCAACTAATGAAAAACTGTTTTTT. The encoded protein is CASSPTRATNEKLFF. The chain couples TRBV27 to TRBJ1-4; no clear D gene. V was trimmed by 6 bases and J by 0 bases, leaving 11 bases between them. Germline V gene lookup returns CDR1 MNHEY and CDR2 SMNVEV (reference sequence). The CDR3 runs 15 residues. Full variable domain (rest looked up from reference TRBV27 and TRBJ1-4): EAQVTQNPRYLITVTGKKLTVTCSQNMNHEYMSWYRQDPGLGLRQIYYSMNVEVTDKGDVPEGYKVSRKEKRNFPLILESPSPNQTSLYFCASSPTRATNEKLFFGSGTQLSVL.

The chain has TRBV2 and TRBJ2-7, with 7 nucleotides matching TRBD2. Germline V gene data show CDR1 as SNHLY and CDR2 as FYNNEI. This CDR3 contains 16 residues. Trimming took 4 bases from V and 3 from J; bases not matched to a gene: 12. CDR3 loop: CASSGGAGALSYEQYV. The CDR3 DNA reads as TGTGCCAGCAGTGGCGGGGCGGGAGCTCTAAGCTACGAGCAGTACGTC.

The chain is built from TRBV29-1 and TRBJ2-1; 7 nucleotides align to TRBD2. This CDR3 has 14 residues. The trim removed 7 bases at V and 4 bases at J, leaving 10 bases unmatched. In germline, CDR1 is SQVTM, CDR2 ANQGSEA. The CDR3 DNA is TGCAGCGCCCGACTCAGCGGGGTATACAATGAGCAGTTCTTC. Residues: CSARLSGVYNEQFF.

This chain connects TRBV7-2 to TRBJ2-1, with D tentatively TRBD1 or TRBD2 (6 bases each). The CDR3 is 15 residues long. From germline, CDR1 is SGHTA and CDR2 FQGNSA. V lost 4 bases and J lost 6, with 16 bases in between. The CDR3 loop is CASSWGIGGFNEQFF. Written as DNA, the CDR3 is TGTGCCAGCAGCTGGGGTATAGGGGGGTTCAATGAGCAGTTCTTC.

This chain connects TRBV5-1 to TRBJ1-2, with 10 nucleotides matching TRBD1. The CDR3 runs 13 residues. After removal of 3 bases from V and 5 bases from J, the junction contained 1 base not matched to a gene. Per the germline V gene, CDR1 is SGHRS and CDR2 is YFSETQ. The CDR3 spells CASSWDRGYGYTF. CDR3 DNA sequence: TGCGCCAGCAGCTGGGACAGGGGTTATGGCTACACCTTC.

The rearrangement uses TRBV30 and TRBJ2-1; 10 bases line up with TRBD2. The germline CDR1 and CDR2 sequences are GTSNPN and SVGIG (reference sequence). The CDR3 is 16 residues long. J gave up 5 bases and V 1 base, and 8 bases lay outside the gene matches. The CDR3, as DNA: TGTGCCTGGAGTGGTTCACTAGCGGGACGGGACAATGAGCAGTTCTTC. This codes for CAWSGSLAGRDNEQFF.

The CDR3 DNA reads as TGTGCCAGCAGCTCCACCGGGACAACATACGAGCAGTACTTC. Protein: CASSSTGTTYEQYF. This chain uses TRBV5-4 with TRBJ2-7; TRBD1 is a possible D gene (6 bases). Trimming took off 3 bases at V and 4 bases at J, with 14 bases between the two ends. The germline V gene encodes CDR1 SGHNT and CDR2 YYREEE (reference sequence). The CDR3 sequence is 14 residues long.

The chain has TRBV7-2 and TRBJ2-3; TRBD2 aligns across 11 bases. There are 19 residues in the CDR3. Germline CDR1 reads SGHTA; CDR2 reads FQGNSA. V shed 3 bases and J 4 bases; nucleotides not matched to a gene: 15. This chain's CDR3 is CASSLGLAGGRTGADTQYF. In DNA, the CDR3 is TGTGCCAGCAGCTTGGGTCTAGCGGGAGGTCGGACGGGTGCAGATACGCAGTATTTT.

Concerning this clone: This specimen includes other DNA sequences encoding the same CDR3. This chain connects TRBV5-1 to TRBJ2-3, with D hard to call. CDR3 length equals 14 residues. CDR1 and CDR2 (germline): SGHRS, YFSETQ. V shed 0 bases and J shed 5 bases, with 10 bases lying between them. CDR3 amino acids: CASSLVGVGDTQYF. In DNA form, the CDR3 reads TGCGCCAGCAGCTTGGTAGGCGTAGGAGATACGCAGTATTTT.

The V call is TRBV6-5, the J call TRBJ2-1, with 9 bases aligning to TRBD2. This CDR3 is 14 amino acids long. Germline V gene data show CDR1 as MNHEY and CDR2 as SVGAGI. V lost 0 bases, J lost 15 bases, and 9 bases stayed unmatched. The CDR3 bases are TGTGCCAGCAGTTACTCGAGTGGGGGACTAGCTCCGTTCTTC. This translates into CASSYSSGGLAPFF.

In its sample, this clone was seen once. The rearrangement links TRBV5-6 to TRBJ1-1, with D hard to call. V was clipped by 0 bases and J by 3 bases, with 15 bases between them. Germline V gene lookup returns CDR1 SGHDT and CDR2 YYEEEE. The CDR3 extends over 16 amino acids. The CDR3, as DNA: TGTGCCAGCAGCTTGGCCGCGATGAGATCGGACACTGAAGCTTTCTTT. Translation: CASSLAAMRSDTEAFF.

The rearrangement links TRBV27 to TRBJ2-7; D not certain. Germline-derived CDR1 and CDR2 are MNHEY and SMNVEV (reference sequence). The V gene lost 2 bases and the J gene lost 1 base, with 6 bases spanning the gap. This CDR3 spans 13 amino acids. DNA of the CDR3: TGTGCCAGCAGTTTAGGGCCATCCTACGAGCAGTACTTC. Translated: CASSLGPSYEQYF.

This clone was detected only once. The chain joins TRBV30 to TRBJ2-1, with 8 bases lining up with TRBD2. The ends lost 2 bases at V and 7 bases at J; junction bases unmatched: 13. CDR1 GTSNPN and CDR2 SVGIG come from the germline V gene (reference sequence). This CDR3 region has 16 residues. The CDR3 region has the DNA TGTGCCTGGAGTCCCACCGTTAGCGGGATTCTTAATGAGCAGTTCTTC. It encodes CAWSPTVSGILNEQFF. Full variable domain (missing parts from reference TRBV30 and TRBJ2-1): SQTIHQWPATLVQPVGSPLSLECTVEGTSNPNLYWYRQAAGRGLQLLFYSVGIGQISSEVPQNLSASRPQDRQFILSSKKLLLSDSGFYLCAWSPTVSGILNEQFFGPGTRLTVL.

CDR3 sequence reads: CASSHRAGTEAFF. The CDR3 coding sequence is TGTGCCAGCAGCCACAGAGCAGGCACTGAAGCTTTCTTT. This sequence joins TRBV7-6 and TRBJ1-1; D ambiguous. CDR1 and CDR2 (germline): SGHVS, FNYEAQ. V was clipped by 5 bases and J by 4 bases, with 11 bases between them. This CDR3 is 13 amino acids long.

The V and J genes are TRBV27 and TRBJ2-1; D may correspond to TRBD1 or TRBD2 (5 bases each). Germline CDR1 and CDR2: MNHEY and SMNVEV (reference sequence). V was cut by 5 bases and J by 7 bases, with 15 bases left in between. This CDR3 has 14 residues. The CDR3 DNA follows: TGTGCCAGCAGTCCAAGGGGAGATCGGAATGAGCAGTTCTTC. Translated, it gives CASSPRGDRNEQFF.

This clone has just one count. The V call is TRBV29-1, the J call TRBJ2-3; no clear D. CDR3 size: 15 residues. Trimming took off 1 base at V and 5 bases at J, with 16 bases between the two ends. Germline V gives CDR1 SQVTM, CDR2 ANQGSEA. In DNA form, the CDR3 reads TGCAGCGTTGAAGGAGAGACCAACCCCCAAGATACGCAGTATTTT. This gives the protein CSVEGETNPQDTQYF.

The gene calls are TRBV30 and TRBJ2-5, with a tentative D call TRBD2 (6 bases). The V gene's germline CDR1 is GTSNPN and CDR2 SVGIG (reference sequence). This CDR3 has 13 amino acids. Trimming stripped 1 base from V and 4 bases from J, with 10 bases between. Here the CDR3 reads CAWSELAGETQYF. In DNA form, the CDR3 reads TGTGCCTGGAGTGAACTAGCCGGAGAGACCCAGTACTTC.

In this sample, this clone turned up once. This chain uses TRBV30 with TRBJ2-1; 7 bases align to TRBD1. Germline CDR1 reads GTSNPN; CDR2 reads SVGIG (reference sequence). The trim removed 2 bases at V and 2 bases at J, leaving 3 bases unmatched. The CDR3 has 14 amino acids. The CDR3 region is CAWSRGGPYNEQFF. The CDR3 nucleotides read TGTGCCTGGAGTAGAGGGGGCCCCTACAATGAGCAGTTCTTC.